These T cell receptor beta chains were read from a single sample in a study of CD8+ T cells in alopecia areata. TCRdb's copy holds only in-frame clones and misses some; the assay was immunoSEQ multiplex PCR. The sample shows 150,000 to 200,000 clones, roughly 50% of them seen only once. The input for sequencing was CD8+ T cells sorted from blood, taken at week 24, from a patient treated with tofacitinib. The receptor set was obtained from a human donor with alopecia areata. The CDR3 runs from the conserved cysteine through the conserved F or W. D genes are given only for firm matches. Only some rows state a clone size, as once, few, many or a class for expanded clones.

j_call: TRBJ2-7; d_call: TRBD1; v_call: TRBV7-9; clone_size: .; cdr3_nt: TGTGCCAGCAGCCTAGATGGGACAGGGAACGGCGAGCAGTACTTC; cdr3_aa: CASSLDGTGNGEQYF
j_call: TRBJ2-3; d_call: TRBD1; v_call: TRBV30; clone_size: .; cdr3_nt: TGTGCCTGGTTTTCCGGGACAGGGGAAGATACGCAGTATTTT; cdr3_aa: CAWFSGTGEDTQYF
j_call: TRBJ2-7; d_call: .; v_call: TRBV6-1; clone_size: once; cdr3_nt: TGTGCCAGCAACGCCTACGAGCAGTACTTC; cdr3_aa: CASNAYEQYF
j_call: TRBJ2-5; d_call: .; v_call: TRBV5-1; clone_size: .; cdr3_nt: TGCGCCAGCAGTCCGGACCGAGAGACCCAGTACTTC; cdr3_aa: CASSPDRETQYF
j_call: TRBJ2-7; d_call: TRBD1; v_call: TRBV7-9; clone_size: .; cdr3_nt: TGTGCCAGCAGCCCATCCTCTGGGACAGGGTACTACGAGCAGTACTTC; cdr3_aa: CASSPSSGTGYYEQYF
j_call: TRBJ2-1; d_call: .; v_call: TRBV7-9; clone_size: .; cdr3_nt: TGTGCCAGCAGCGGGGAGAGCTCCTACAATGAGCAGTTCTTC; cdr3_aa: CASSGESSYNEQFF
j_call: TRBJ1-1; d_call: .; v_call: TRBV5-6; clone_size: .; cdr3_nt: TGTGCCAGCAGCTCCAGGGTTACAACTGAAGCTTTCTTT; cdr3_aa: CASSSRVTTEAFF
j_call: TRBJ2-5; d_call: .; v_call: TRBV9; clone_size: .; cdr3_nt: TGTGCCAGCAGCCCGGCATCTAGGCCAGCTGAGACCCAGTACTTC; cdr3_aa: CASSPASRPAETQYF
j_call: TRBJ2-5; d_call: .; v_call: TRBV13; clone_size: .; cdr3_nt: TGTGCCAGCAGCTTGGGTCAGGGGCGAGAGACCCAGTACTTC; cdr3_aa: CASSLGQGRETQYF
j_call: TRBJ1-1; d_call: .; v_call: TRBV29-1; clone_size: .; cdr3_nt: TGCAGCGCCCGCCGGGATGAAGCTTTCTTT; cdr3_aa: CSARRDEAFF
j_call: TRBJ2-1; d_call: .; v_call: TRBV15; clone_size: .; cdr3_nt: TGTGCCACCAACATAATGGAGACAGGACCACAAAGACACAATGAGCAGTTCTTC; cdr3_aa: CATNIMETGPQRHNEQFF
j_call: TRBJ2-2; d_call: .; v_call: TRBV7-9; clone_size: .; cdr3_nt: TGTGCCAGCACCTCCCCGGGTGGAGTAAGGGAGCTGTTTTTT; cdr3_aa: CASTSPGGVRELFF
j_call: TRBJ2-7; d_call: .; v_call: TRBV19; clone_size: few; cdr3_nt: TGTGCCAGTAGTAATCGATGGTACGAGCAGTACTTC; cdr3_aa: CASSNRWYEQYF
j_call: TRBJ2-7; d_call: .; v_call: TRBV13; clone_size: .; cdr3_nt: TGTGCCAGCAGCCCAAGGGGGGAACCCTACGAGCAGTACTTC; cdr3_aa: CASSPRGEPYEQYF
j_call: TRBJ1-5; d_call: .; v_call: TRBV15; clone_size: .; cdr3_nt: TGTGCCACCAGCAGAGACAGGGGTCGTCAGCCCCAGCATTTT; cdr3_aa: CATSRDRGRQPQHF
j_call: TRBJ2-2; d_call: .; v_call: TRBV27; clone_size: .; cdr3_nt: TGTGCCAGCAGTCACGCGACCACCGGGGAGCTGTTTTTT; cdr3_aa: CASSHATTGELFF
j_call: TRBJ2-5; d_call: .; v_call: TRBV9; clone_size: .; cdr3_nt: TGTGCCAGCAGCCTGGGGGGCCAAGAGACCCAGTACTTC; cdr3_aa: CASSLGGQETQYF
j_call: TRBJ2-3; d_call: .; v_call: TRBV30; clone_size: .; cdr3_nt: TGTGCCTGGAGTTTGCGGGGTACGCAGTATTTT; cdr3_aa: CAWSLRGTQYF
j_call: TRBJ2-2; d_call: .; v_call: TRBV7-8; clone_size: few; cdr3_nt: TGTGCCAGCAGTTCAACCGGGGAGCTGTTTTTT; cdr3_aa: CASSSTGELFF
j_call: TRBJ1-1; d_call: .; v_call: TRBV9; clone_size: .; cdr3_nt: TGTGCCAGCAGCGATCGGGGTCCTGAAGCTTTCTTT; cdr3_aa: CASSDRGPEAFF
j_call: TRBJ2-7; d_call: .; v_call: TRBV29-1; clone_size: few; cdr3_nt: TGCAGCGTTGAATTGGGGGACTACGAGCAGTACTTC; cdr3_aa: CSVELGDYEQYF
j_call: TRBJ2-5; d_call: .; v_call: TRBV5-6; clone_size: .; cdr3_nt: TGTGCCAGCACGAAAACAGGGGAGACCCAGTACTTC; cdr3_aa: CASTKTGETQYF
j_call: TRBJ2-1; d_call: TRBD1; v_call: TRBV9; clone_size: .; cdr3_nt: TGTGCCAGCAGCGCACCCGGGACAGGTTACAACAATGAGCAGTTCTTC; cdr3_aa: CASSAPGTGYNNEQFF
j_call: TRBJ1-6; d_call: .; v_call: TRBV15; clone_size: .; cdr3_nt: TGTGCCACCAGCGCGACCACCGGTGGCTCACCCCTCCACTTT; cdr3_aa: CATSATTGGSPLHF
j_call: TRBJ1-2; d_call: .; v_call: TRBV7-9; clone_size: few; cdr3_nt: TGTGCCAGCAGCTTATCGGCCGGACAAGGTTATGGCTACACCTTC; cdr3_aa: CASSLSAGQGYGYTF
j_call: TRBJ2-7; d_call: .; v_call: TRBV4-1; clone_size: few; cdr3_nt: TGCGCCAGCAGCTTCCGGGACGCCTGGAGCGAGCAGTACTTC; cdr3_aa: CASSFRDAWSEQYF
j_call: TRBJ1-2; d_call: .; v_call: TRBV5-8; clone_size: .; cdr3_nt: TGTGCCAGCAGCCCCGAGACATCCTTCTATGGCTACACCTTC; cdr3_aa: CASSPETSFYGYTF
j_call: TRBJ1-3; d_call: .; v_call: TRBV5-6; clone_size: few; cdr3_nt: TGTGCCAGCAGCTTGGAAGACACATCTGGAAACACCATATATTTT; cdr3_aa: CASSLEDTSGNTIYF
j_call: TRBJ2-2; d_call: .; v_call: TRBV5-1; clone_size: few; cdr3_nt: TGCGCCAGCAGCTTGGTTTCTTACACCGGGGAGCTGTTTTTT; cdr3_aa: CASSLVSYTGELFF
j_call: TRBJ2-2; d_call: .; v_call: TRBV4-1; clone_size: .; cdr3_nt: TGCGCCAGCAGCCGAGGCGGTACCGGGGAGCTGTTTTTT; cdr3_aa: CASSRGGTGELFF
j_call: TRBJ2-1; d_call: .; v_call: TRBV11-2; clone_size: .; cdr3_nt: TGTGCCAGCAGAAAACAGGGCCAGGGGTGGTTCTTC; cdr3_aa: CASRKQGQGWFF
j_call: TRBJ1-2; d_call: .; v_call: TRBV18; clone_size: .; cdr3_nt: TGTGCCAGCTCGCCCAATTCTGTTCGAATCGAGCGAATGGATGGCTACACCTTC; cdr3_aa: CASSPNSVRIERMDGYTF
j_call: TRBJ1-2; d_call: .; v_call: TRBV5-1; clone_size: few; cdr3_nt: TGCGCCAGCAGCTTGGAAGGGAACTATGGCTACACCTTC; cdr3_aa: CASSLEGNYGYTF
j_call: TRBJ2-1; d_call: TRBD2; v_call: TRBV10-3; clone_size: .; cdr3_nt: TGTGCCATCAGTGAGATGGGGGGGGTCCGCCCGAACAATGAGCAGTTCTTC; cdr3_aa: CAISEMGGVRPNNEQFF
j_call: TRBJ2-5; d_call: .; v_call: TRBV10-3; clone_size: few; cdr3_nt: TGTGCCATCAGTGAGGTGGGACAAGAGACCCAGTACTTC; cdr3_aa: CAISEVGQETQYF
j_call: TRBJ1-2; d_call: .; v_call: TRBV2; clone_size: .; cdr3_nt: TGTGCCAGTGGGCCCACTTGGGGGACTAACTATGGCTACACCTTC; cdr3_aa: CASGPTWGTNYGYTF
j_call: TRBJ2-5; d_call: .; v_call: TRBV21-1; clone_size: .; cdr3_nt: TGTGCCAGCAGCAAAGGCGCGTGTCAAGAGACCCAGTACTTC; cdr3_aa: CASSKGACQETQYF
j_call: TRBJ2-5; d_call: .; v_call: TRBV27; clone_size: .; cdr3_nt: TGTGCCAGCGGGAGGGGGTTGGAAGAGACCCAGTACTTC; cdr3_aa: CASGRGLEETQYF
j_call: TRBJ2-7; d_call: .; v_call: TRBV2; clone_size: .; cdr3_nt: TGTGCCAGCAGAGTACAGATAAACGAGCAGTACTTC; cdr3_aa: CASRVQINEQYF
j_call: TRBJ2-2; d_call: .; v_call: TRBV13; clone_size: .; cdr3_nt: TGTGCCAGCGCGGCAGGGTGGAACACCGGGGAGCTGTTTTTT; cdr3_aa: CASAAGWNTGELFF
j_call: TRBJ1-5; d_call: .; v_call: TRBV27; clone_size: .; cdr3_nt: TGTGCCAGCAGGGGCGAGGGGGGCCTCAATCAGCCCCAGCATTTT; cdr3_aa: CASRGEGGLNQPQHF
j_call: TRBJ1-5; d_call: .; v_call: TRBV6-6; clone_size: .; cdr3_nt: TGTGCCAGCAGTACGAACGGGCGGGCCGGCAATCAGCCCCAGCATTTT; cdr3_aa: CASSTNGRAGNQPQHF
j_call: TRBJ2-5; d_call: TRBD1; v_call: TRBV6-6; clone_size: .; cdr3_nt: TGTGCCAGCAGCCCAGGGGGCGGGGAGACCCAGTACTTC; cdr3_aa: CASSPGGGETQYF
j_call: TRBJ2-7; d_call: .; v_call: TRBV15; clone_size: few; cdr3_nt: TGTGCCACCAGCAGCGGGGATACCACCTACGAGCAGTACTTC; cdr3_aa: CATSSGDTTYEQYF
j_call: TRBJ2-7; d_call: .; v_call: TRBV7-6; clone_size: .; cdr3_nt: TGTGGGTTGGTTAGGGGCTACGAGCAGTACTTC; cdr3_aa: CGLVRGYEQYF
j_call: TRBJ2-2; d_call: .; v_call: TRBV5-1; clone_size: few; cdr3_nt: TGCGCCAGCATCTTGGGCGGGGAGCTGTTTTTT; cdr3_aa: CASILGGELFF
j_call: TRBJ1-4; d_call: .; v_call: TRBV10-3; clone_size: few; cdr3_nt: TGTGCCATCAGTGATCCAGACGGCGACGGGCGTGAAAAACTGTTTTTT; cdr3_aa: CAISDPDGDGREKLFF
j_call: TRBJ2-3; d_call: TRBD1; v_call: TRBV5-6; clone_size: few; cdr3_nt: TGTGCCAGCAGCTCTGGACAGGGGGCGTATACGCAGTATTTT; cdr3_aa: CASSSGQGAYTQYF
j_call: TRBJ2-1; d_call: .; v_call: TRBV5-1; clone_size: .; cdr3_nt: TGCGCCAGCAGCTTGGCCATAAAGAGCCACAATGAGCAGTTCTTC; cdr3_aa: CASSLAIKSHNEQFF
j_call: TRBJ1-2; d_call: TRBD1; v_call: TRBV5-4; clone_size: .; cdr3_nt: TGTGCCAGCAGCGTAGCCGGGACAGAAGCTAACTATGGCTACACCTTC; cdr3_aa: CASSVAGTEANYGYTF
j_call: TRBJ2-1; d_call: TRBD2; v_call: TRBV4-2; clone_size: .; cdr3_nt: TGTGCCAGCAGCCGGACACTAGCGGTCGGAGATGAGCAGTTCTTC; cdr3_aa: CASSRTLAVGDEQFF
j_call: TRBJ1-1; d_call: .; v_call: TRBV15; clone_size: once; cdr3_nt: TGTGCCACCAGCAGAGGTTTCAGGGAAACTGAAGCTTTCTTT; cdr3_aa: CATSRGFRETEAFF
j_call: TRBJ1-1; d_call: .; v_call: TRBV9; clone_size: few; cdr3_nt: TGTGCCAGCAGCGGGCGGGGGAACACTGAAGCTTTCTTT; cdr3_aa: CASSGRGNTEAFF
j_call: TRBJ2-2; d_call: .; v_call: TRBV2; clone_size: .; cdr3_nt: TGTGCCAGCAGTGAAGCCCCCAGGGGACCCACCGGGGAGCTGTTTTTT; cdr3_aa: CASSEAPRGPTGELFF